The 25 T cell receptor beta chains listed next were all sequenced from one sample in a study of regulatory T cells in long-lasting Graves disease. Building the TCR beta libraries relied on iRepertoire HTBI primers, and CDR3 regions underwent Arm-PCR. MiXCR, applied by TCRdb to the multiplex PCR reads, yields one record per CDR3 protein. This table holds about 450,000 distinct CDR3 sequences, 14% found once. Time point in this sample: newly diagnosed GD, antithyroid drugs for less than 3 months. The TCR library was prepared using RNA isolated from PBMCs. The sample was also reused in another study, on T cells in Graves' hyperthyroidism and ophthalmopathy.

The sample here was peripheral blood mononuclear cells (PBMCs), taken at new diagnosis, from a patient treated with antithyroid drugs. The receptors here all came from a woman between 45 and 60 years old with Graves disease.

This clonotype was picked up a small number of times. This chain links TRBV29-1 with TRBJ2-7; 8 bases agree with TRBD2. CDR1 and CDR2 from the germline V gene are SQVTM and ANQGSEA. V lost 7 bases to trimming and J lost 6 bases; unmatched junction nucleotides: 11. This CDR3 has 13 amino acids. The DNA of the CDR3 is TGCAGCGGCCGGCGGGGGGAGTTTGGCGAGCAGTACTTC. It yields the protein CSGRRGEFGEQYF.

This clonotype was seen many times. The chain has TRBV11-2 and TRBJ1-2; D is unclear. The CDR3 loop spans 15 amino acids. Germline-derived CDR1 and CDR2 are SGHAT and FQNNGV. The V end lost 5 bases, the J end lost 8 bases, and 21 bases lay between the germline ends. For the CDR3, the DNA is TGTGCCAGCAGCCCGATAAGGACCTTGAGAACCGGCTACACCTTC. This sequence encodes CASSPIRTLRTGYTF. Full variable domain (missing parts from reference TRBV11-2 and TRBJ1-2): EAGVAQSPRYKIIEKRQSVAFWCNPISGHATLYWYQQILGQGPKLLIQFQNNGVVDDSQLPKDRFSAERLKGVDSTLKIQPAKLEDSAVYLCASSPIRTLRTGYTFGSGTRLTVV.

This clonotype was counted ten times or more. The chain couples TRBV3-1 to TRBJ2-1; 10 bases match TRBD1. Trimming removed 1 base from V and 6 bases from J; junction bases left unmatched: 6. Germline V gene lookup returns CDR1 LGHDT and CDR2 YNNKEL (reference sequence). CDR3 size: 16 residues. The CDR3 here is CASSQVLGTGVNEQFF. CDR3 coding DNA: TGTGCCAGCAGCCAAGTCCTGGGGACAGGGGTCAATGAGCAGTTCTTC.

This clonotype was seen at least ten times. V is TRBV12-3 or TRBV12-4 and J is TRBJ1-6, with 10 bases that match TRBD1. The length of the CDR3 is 14 residues. V lost 6 bases to trimming and J lost 8 bases; unmatched junction nucleotides: 4. CDR3 protein: CASSAGQGDSPLHF. The CDR3 bases are TGTGCCAGCAGCGCAGGACAGGGGGATTCACCCCTCCACTTT.

In its sample, this clonotype was seen a few times. V is TRBV28 and J is TRBJ1-6; D is uncertain. Trimming removed 6 bases at V and 3 bases at J, with 6 bases between. Germline lookup yields CDR1 MDHEN and CDR2 SYDVKM. CDR3 size: 13 residues. The DNA for the CDR3 is TGTGCCAGCAGGGTCAGCTATAATTCACCCCTCCACTTT. It yields the protein CASRVSYNSPLHF.

This chain links TRBV20-1 with TRBJ2-7; the D is unclear. The germline CDR1 and CDR2 sequences are DFQATT and SNEGSKA (reference sequence). The CDR3 sequence is 14 residues long. V lost 0 bases to trimming and J lost 1 base, with 10 bases between them. CDR3 residues: CSARDVGKSYEQYF. CDR3 DNA: TGCAGTGCTAGAGATGTGGGAAAATCCTACGAGCAGTACTTC.

This clonotype was counted many times. The chain links TRBV18 to TRBJ2-7; D is possibly TRBD1 (5 bases). V was pared by 6 bases and J by 1 base, with 16 bases between. This CDR3 has 15 residues. Germline CDR1 KGHSH, CDR2 LQKENI. The CDR3 region is CASSDRQTESYEQYF. CDR3 coding DNA: TGTGCCAGCTCTGACAGACAGACCGAGTCCTACGAGCAGTACTTC.

This chain joins TRBV29-1 and TRBJ1-1; a possible D gene is TRBD1 (5 bases). Trimming took 6 bases from V and 0 from J, leaving 17 bases between them. The length of the CDR3 is 15 residues. Germline CDR1 SQVTM, CDR2 ANQGSEA. The CDR3 nucleotides read TGCAGCGTACCCGGGCAGGGCCTATTGAACACTGAAGCTTTCTTT. Translation: CSVPGQGLLNTEAFF.

This clonotype was counted only a few times. The rearrangement joins TRBV19 to TRBJ2-5; TRBD1 is a possible D gene (5 bases). Trimming cost V 5 bases and J 0 bases, with 16 bases left between them. CDR1 and CDR2 from the germline V gene are LNHDA and SQIVND (reference sequence). This CDR3 region has 16 residues. The chain's CDR3 is CASSSLRVLDQETQYF. The CDR3 nucleotides are TGTGCCAGTAGTTCACTCAGGGTATTGGACCAAGAGACCCAGTACTTC.

This clonotype was counted at least ten times. The chain is built from TRBV28 and TRBJ2-7; D is possibly TRBD2 (5 bases). V dropped 6 bases and J dropped 3 bases, with 18 bases sitting between them. Germline assignment: CDR1 MDHEN and CDR2 SYDVKM. The CDR3 sequence is 15 residues long. CDR3 bases: TGTGCCAGCAGGGGTGCAGCGGAAGCTTTCTACGAGCAGTACTTC. The encoded protein is CASRGAAEAFYEQYF.

This clonotype was seen repeatedly, ten times or more. The CDR3 DNA follows: TGTGCCAGCAGCCCTAGAGACAGGTTGCTTCGTAGGGGGGAGCTGTTTTTT. Protein product: CASSPRDRLLRRGELFF. J is TRBJ2-2 and V is TRBV6-1; TRBD1 might be the D (6 bases). Germline V gene lookup returns CDR1 MNHNS and CDR2 SASEGT. The CDR3 covers 17 residues. V lost 6 bases and J lost 8, with 25 bases in between.

Details on this clonotype: Compared with germline, one end of the junction differs, possibly owing to a read error. The rearrangement links TRBV28 to TRBJ1-5; D call uncertain. The length of the CDR3 is 15 residues. The germline gives CDR1 MDHEN, CDR2 SYDVKM. The CDR3 sequence is CASSLDTPGNRPQHF. DNA of the CDR3: TGTGCCAGCAGTTTAGACACCCCGGGGAATCGGCCCCAGCATTTT.

This rearrangement joins TRBV7-9 to TRBJ2-7, with D perhaps TRBD2 (5 bases). Germline loops: CDR1 SEHNR, CDR2 FQNEAQ (reference sequence). The CDR3 sequence is 13 residues long. Trimming removed 7 bases from V and 3 bases from J, with 13 bases in between. The CDR3 reads CASTPDWIYEQYF. The CDR3 nucleotides read TGTGCCAGCACCCCGGACTGGATCTACGAGCAGTACTTC.

The gene calls are TRBV28 and TRBJ2-7, with D possibly being TRBD1 (6 bases). This CDR3 contains 17 residues. V was clipped by 2 bases and J by 3 bases, with 20 bases between them. Germline values: CDR1 MDHEN, CDR2 SYDVKM. Here the CDR3 reads CASSLGGGAAPIYEQYF. The CDR3 DNA is TGTGCCAGCAGTTTAGGGGGCGGAGCGGCGCCCATCTACGAGCAGTACTTC.

For the CDR3, the DNA is TGCGCCAGCAGTGTCGAAATGAACTACGAGCAGTACTTC. Protein sequence: CASSVEMNYEQYF. This sequence joins TRBV5-1 and TRBJ2-7, with no clear D. The CDR3 totals 13 residues. V lost 5 bases and J lost 3, with 12 bases in between. Germline-derived CDR1 and CDR2 are SGHRS and YFSETQ.

V and J are TRBV9 and TRBJ1-6; the match to TRBD1 covers 9 bases. V shed 6 bases, J shed 9 bases, and the junction held 10 bases outside the gene matches. From germline, CDR1 is SGDLS and CDR2 YYNGEE. This CDR3 is 15 amino acids long. The CDR3 nucleotides are TGTGCCAGCACCCAGGACGGGACAGGGAGTTCACCCCTCCACTTT. It is translated as CASTQDGTGSSPLHF.

This chain connects TRBV20-1 to TRBJ1-1; D call uncertain. V shed 6 bases and J shed 6 bases, with 20 bases lying between them. The V gene's germline CDR1 is DFQATT and CDR2 SNEGSKA (reference sequence). The CDR3 has 14 amino acids. The CDR3 protein is CSAPTGRTSAEAFF. The DNA for the CDR3 is TGCAGTGCCCCGACGGGCCGAACGTCGGCTGAAGCTTTCTTT.

This clonotype was observed at least ten times. The chain uses TRBV12-3 or TRBV12-4 and TRBJ1-5; maybe TRBD1 (5 bases). V was shortened by 5 bases and J by 3 bases, with 14 bases between the two germline ends. This CDR3 is built from 15 residues. CDR3 coding DNA: TGTGCCAGCAGTCCAGTGCAGGGCGTCAATCAGCCCCAGCATTTT. Protein: CASSPVQGVNQPQHF.

The chain couples TRBV5-1 to TRBJ1-2; no firm D call. Trimming stripped 5 bases from V and 3 bases from J, with 17 bases between. The CDR3 is made up of 15 amino acids. Germline-derived CDR1 and CDR2 are SGHRS and YFSETQ. As DNA, the CDR3 is TGCGCCAGCAGAGAGGACCCCAGCAATTACTATGGCTACACCTTC. Translated, it gives CASREDPSNYYGYTF. Looking up the rest from reference TRBV5-1 and TRBJ1-2 gives the full variable domain: KAGVTQTPRYLIKTRGQQVTLSCSPISGHRSVSWYQQTPGQGLQFLFEYFSETQRNKGNFPGRFSGRQFSNSRSEMNVSTLELGDSALYLCASREDPSNYYGYTFGSGTRLTVV.

This clonotype was detected only a few times. The CDR3 nucleotides are TGTGCCAGCAGCTCGAACAGGGCTCACAGTGGCTACACCTTC. It translates to CASSSNRAHSGYTF. This chain uses TRBV7-2 with TRBJ1-2; possible D gene TRBD1, 6 bases. This CDR3 region has 14 residues. Germline V gene data show CDR1 as SGHTA and CDR2 as FQGNSA. The germline V and J ends were trimmed by 4 bases and 7 bases, with 16 bases remaining between them.

CDR3 sequence (DNA): TGTGCCAGCAGCTTAGGAGGGGGGAATGAAAAACTGTTTTTT. Amino acids: CASSLGGGNEKLFF. The rearrangement links TRBV7-6 to TRBJ1-4, with D possibly matching TRBD1 (6 bases). The ends were cut back, 1 base at V and 5 bases at J, with 8 bases in the middle. CDR3 length: 14 residues. Germline V gene sequence: CDR1 SGHVS, CDR2 FNYEAQ.

This clonotype occurred many times. V usage is TRBV29-1 and J usage is TRBJ2-4, with TRBD1 matching over 8 bases. J gave up 3 bases and V 6 bases, and 13 bases lay outside the gene matches. CDR3 size: 16 residues. The germline gives CDR1 SQVTM, CDR2 ANQGSEA. CDR3 sequence: CSVGGARTGYKNIQYF. In DNA, the CDR3 is TGCAGCGTGGGAGGAGCGAGGACAGGGTACAAAAACATTCAGTACTTC.

The table lists this clonotype with many counts. The V gene is TRBV5-1, the J gene TRBJ2-3, with TRBD2 as a possible D gene (6 bases). In germline, CDR1 is SGHRS, CDR2 YFSETQ. This CDR3 is built from 14 residues. Trimming removed 4 bases at V and 0 bases at J, with 9 bases between. This CDR3 reads CASSVAASTDTQYF. CDR3 in DNA: TGCGCCAGCAGCGTAGCGGCAAGCACAGATACGCAGTATTTT.

The rearrangement uses TRBV20-1 and TRBJ2-1; D unresolved. This CDR3 spans 14 amino acids. Germline V CDR1 and CDR2: DFQATT, SNEGSKA (reference sequence). Deletions cut 0 bases from V and 0 bases from J, with 6 bases between. This CDR3 is CSARDSSSYNEQFF. For the CDR3, the DNA is TGCAGTGCTAGAGATTCTAGCTCCTACAATGAGCAGTTCTTC.

This clonotype was counted at least ten times. The chain links TRBV2 to TRBJ2-1; D perhaps matches TRBD1 (5 bases). The CDR3 runs to 15 residues. Deletions cut 4 bases from V and 4 bases from J, with 14 bases between. Per the germline V gene, CDR1 is SNHLY and CDR2 is FYNNEI. Here the CDR3 reads CASSVRRVPYNEQFF. CDR3 bases: TGTGCCAGCAGTGTACGCAGGGTCCCTTACAATGAGCAGTTCTTC.